This T cell receptor (beta chain) was identified in a study of T cell responses to AZD1222 COVID-19 vaccine. Germline CDR1 and CDR2: SSHAT and FNYEAQ (reference sequence). The length of the CDR3 is 15 residues. With regard to this clone: The antigen is not known. The junction departs from germline at one end; a sequencing error may be responsible.

Using immunoSEQ multiplex PCR, the repertoire was profiled, and TCRdb retains in-frame clones only, with some absent. This table holds 99,000 or so clones, approximately 87% found once. Study conclusions and caveats: Of spike-specific TCRs, nearly half reportedly target regions left unmutated in variants. Repertoire sampling was restricted to post-peak T cell response timepoints. At baseline, seropositivity was found in only 6 or 7 AZD1222 recipients.

This receptor was obtained from an adult in good health. The sample consisted of peripheral blood, taken on day 0 of AZD1222 vaccination. The chain combines TRBV7-7 with TRBJ2-5; 7 bases agree with TRBD1. The DNA for the CDR3 is TGTGCTAGCAGCTTAAATCAGGGGGATAGAGAGACCCAGTACTTC. Residues: CASSLNQGDRETQYF.